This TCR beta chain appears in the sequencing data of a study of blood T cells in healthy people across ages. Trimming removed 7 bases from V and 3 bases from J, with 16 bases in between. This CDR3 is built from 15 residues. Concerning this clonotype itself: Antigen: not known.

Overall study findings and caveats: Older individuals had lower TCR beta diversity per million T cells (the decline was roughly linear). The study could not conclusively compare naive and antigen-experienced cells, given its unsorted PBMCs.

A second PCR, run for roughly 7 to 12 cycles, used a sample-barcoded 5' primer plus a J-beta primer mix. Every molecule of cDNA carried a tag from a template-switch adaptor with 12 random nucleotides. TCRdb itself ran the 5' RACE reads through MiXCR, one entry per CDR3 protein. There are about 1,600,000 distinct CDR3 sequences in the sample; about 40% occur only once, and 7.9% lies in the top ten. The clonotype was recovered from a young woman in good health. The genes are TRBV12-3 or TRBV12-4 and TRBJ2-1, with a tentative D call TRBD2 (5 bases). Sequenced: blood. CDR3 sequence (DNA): TGTGCCAGCACCGGCGCGGACGGAGGCTACAATGAGCAGTTCTTC. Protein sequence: CASTGADGGYNEQFF.